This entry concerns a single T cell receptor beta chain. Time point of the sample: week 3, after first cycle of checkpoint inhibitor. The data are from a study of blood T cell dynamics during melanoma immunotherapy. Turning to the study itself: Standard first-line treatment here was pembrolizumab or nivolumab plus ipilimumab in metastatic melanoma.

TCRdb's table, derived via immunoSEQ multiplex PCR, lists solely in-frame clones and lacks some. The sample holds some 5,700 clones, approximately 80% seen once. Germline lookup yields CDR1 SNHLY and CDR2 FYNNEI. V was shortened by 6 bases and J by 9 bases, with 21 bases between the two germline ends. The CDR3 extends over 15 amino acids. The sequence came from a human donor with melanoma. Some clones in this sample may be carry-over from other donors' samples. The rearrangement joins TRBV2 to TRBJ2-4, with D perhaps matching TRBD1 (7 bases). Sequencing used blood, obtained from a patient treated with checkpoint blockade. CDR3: CASSPRGTPPGIQYF. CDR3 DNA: TGTGCCAGCAGCCCCAGGGGGACTCCCCCAGGCATTCAGTACTTC. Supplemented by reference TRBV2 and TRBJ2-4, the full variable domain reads EPEVTQTPSHQVTQMGQEVILRCVPISNHLYFYWYRQILGQKVEFLVSFYNNEISEKSEIFDDQFSVERPDGSNFTLKIRSTKLEDSAMYFCASSPRGTPPGIQYFGAGTRLSVL.